This TCR beta chain was retrieved from a study of spatial heterogeneity in lung cancer. The overall study: The donor group consisted of some 70 patients who had untreated, early-stage non-small cell lung cancer. After resection, follow-up PBMC samples were sequenced when available, at a median of roughly 2 years later.

As to time point: blood at routine non-recurrence follow-up after resection. No cell sorting; template was whole RNA from tumor, lung tissue or PBMC. V was trimmed by 3 bases and J by 3 bases, leaving 24 bases between them. The germline CDR1 and CDR2 sequences are DFQATT and SNEGSKA (reference sequence). This CDR3 has 18 amino acids. This clonotype was counted at least ten times. Every TCR cDNA molecule bore its own unique molecular identifier. TCRdb re-called the 5' RACE reads through MiXCR, storing one row per CDR3 protein. This table holds roughly 30,000 distinct CDR3 sequences, under 11% found once.

Here the sequenced sample was PBMCs, taken at follow-up. The chain combines TRBV20-1 with TRBJ1-3; D is undetermined. This receptor was identified in a female donor with early-stage non-small cell lung cancer. In DNA, the CDR3 is TGCAGTGCTAGTAATCTGTTCGGGCTCAAACCTGGTGGAAACACCATATATTTT. Its protein is CSASNLFGLKPGGNTIYF.